This T cell receptor (beta chain) comes out of a study of human thymus T cells. Thymus tissue was removed during corrective cardiac surgery. The method was immunoSEQ multiplex PCR; TCRdb's version includes in-frame clones alone and lacks a portion of them. The data contain some 130,000 clones, just under 95% of them singletons. The source is a boy younger than two with a congenital heart defect but otherwise immunologically healthy. Sequenced: thymus tissue.

The CDR3 here is CASSAPTGIGFGELFF. The DNA of the CDR3 is TGTGCCAGCAGCGCTCCGACAGGGATAGGATTCGGGGAGCTGTTTTTT. The rearrangement joins TRBV7-2 to TRBJ2-2; 7 bases are a match to TRBD1. The V segment lost 5 bases and the J segment 7 bases; nucleotides outside the gene matches: 13. This CDR3 is built from 16 residues. The germline CDR1 and CDR2 sequences are SGHTA and FQGNSA.